What follows describes a single TCR beta chain. Its antigen is still unknown. Per-nucleotide qualities are absent, and no much larger clonotype sits a single base away. The sample originates from a study of T-cell reconstitution after alpha-beta-depleted transplantation in children (dated by TCRdb to between 2015 and 2016). Regarding the complete study: Using TCR repertoire profiling, the study followed T-cell immune reconstitution in a quantitative way in children after TCRalphabeta/CD19-depleted allogeneic hematopoietic cell transplantation.

Preparation of the library involved PCR. Data came from an Illumina HiSeq 2500. Molecular barcoding was employed in the preparation of TCR libraries, with unique molecular identifiers being used to normalize TCRbeta repertoire quantification. The raw public reads went through TCRdb reprocessing: fastp at Q25, MiXCR clone calling, in-frame beta chains kept. Rows with one shared CDR3 protein collapse into an entry with the most common genes and DNA. A total of around 340,000 distinct CDR3 sequences appear in this sample, about 14% of them only once. Clones ranked in the top ten supply about 3.9% of the sample. Counted from cysteine to phenylalanine, this CDR3 has 15 amino acids. Just CDR3 DNA is preserved here, 45 bases in frame from base 1. The CDR1 and CDR2 encoded by the germline V gene (reference sequence) are DFQATT and SNEGSKA. V was cut back by 2 bases and J by 1 base, leaving a gap of 14 bases between them.

The specimen comprised PBMCs, sampled from the stem cell graft. This clonotype originated in a human donor who donated a stem cell graft to a child with Fanconi anemia. The chain is assembled from TRBV20-1 and TRBJ1-1, with TRBD1 tentatively as D gene (6 bases match). Read as DNA, the sequence is TGCAGTGCTAGAAGGCGGGGGGCGTGGAACACTGAAGCTTTCTTT. This sequence encodes CSARRRGAWNTEAFF.